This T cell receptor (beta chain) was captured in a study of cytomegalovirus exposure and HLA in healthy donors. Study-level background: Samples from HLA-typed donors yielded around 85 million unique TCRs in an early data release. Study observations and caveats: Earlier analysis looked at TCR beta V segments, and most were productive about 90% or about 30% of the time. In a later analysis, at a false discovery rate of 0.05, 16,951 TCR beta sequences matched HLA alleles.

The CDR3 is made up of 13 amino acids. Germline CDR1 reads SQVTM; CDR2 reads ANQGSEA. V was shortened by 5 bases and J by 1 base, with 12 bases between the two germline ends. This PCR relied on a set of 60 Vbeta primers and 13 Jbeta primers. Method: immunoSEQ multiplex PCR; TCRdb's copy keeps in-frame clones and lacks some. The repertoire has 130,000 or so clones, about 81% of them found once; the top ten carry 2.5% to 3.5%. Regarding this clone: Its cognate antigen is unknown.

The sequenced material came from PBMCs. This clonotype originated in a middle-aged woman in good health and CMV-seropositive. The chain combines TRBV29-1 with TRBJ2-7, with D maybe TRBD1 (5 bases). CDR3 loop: CSVSTVDSYEQYF. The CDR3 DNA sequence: TGCAGCGTTTCGACAGTTGATTCCTACGAGCAGTACTTC.